Shown below are 30 T cell receptor beta chains from a single sample sequenced in a study of OX40 agonist ivuxolimab in advanced cancers. Libraries were prepared by immunoSEQ multiplex PCR; TCRdb keeps only in-frame clonotypes and omits some of them. The table has about 13,000 clones, about three quarters seen once. The sample in question was CD4+ or CD8+ T cells sorted from blood, obtained in a trial of the OX40 agonist ivuxolimab. These receptors came from an adult with an advanced solid tumor such as melanoma, head and neck, liver or kidney cancer.

V is TRBV27 and J is TRBJ2-2, with D perhaps assigned TRBD1 or TRBD2 (6 bases each). CDR3 size: 15 residues. The germline gives CDR1 MNHEY, CDR2 SMNVEV (reference sequence). V dropped 3 bases and J dropped 2 bases, with 10 bases sitting between them. CDR3 sequence reads: CASSLAGQNTGELFF. In DNA, the CDR3 is TGTGCCAGCAGTTTGGCGGGACAAAACACCGGGGAGCTGTTTTTT.

The V and J genes are TRBV7-9 and TRBJ2-7; D uncertain. The CDR3 is made up of 14 amino acids. Germline loops: CDR1 SEHNR, CDR2 FQNEAQ (reference sequence). Trimming left V 0 bases short and J 4 bases short, with 10 bases between. The CDR3 region has the DNA TGTGCCAGCAGCTTAGCGCCTTGGGAATACGAGCAGTACTTC. It encodes CASSLAPWEYEQYF. The variable domain in full, completed from reference TRBV7-9 and TRBJ2-7, reads DTGVSQNPRHKITKRGQNVTFRCDPISEHNRLYWYRQTLGQGPEFLTYFQNEAQLEKSRLLSDRFSAERPKGSFSTLEIQRTEQGDSAMYLCASSLAPWEYEQYFGPGTRLTVT.

The gene calls are TRBV19 and TRBJ1-2; D is unclear. This CDR3 has 15 residues. From germline, CDR1 is LNHDA and CDR2 SQIVND (reference sequence). Trimming removed 7 bases at V and 0 bases at J, with 15 bases between. The CDR3 is CASTARGRANYGYTF. CDR3 sequence (DNA): TGTGCCAGTACCGCGCGAGGGAGAGCTAACTATGGCTACACCTTC. Full variable domain (outside the CDR3, taken from reference TRBV19 and TRBJ1-2): DGGITQSPKYLFRKEGQNVTLSCEQNLNHDAMYWYRQDPGQGLRLIYYSQIVNDFQKGDIAEGYSVSREKKESFPLTVTSAQKNPTAFYLCASTARGRANYGYTFGSGTRLTVV.

This chain uses TRBV30 with TRBJ1-3, with D unresolved. This CDR3 is built from 12 residues. CDR1 is GTSNPN and CDR2 is SVGIG in the germline V gene (reference sequence). The ends were cut back, 4 bases at V and 7 bases at J, with 11 bases in the middle. The CDR3 sequence is CAWKGLGNTIYF. CDR3 nucleotides: TGTGCCTGGAAGGGTTTGGGCAACACCATATATTTT.

The genes are TRBV11-2 and TRBJ1-2; no firm D call. Trimming shortened V by 7 bases and J by 1 base, and 13 bases separated the two germline ends. The CDR3 totals 14 residues. Germline lookup yields CDR1 SGHAT and CDR2 FQNNGV. CDR3 residues: CASTLAGNNYGYTF. The CDR3 bases are TGTGCCAGCACCCTAGCAGGCAATAACTATGGCTACACCTTC. Variable domain in full (rest from reference TRBV11-2 and TRBJ1-2): EAGVAQSPRYKIIEKRQSVAFWCNPISGHATLYWYQQILGQGPKLLIQFQNNGVVDDSQLPKDRFSAERLKGVDSTLKIQPAKLEDSAVYLCASTLAGNNYGYTFGSGTRLTVV.

V usage is TRBV14 and J usage is TRBJ2-1, with D perhaps TRBD2 (5 bases). This CDR3 spans 15 amino acids. Trimming removed 1 base at V and 6 bases at J, with 13 bases between. Germline CDR1 reads SGHDN; CDR2 reads FVKESK. CDR3 in amino acids: CASSQALVWVNEQFF. The CDR3 coding sequence is TGTGCCAGCAGCCAAGCACTAGTATGGGTCAATGAGCAGTTCTTC.

Only one count was recorded for this clone. The chain recombines TRBV7-8 with TRBJ2-1, with 9 bases aligning to TRBD2. Trimming removed 1 base from V and 9 bases from J; junction bases left unmatched: 4. Germline values: CDR1 SGHVS, CDR2 FQNEAQ. The CDR3 runs 14 residues. CDR3 sequence: CASSLGGRASEQFF. CDR3 sequence (DNA): TGTGCCAGCAGCTTAGGCGGGAGGGCCAGTGAGCAGTTCTTC.

The chain is built from TRBV5-4 and TRBJ2-5, with unresolved D. Germline V gene lookup returns CDR1 SGHNT and CDR2 YYREEE (reference sequence). The CDR3 is made up of 16 amino acids. Trimming left V 0 bases short and J 0 bases short, with 12 bases between. CDR3 in DNA: TGTGCCAGCAGCTTGGTGCCACTACCGTACCAAGAGACCCAGTACTTC. This translates into CASSLVPLPYQETQYF.

The rearrangement links TRBV5-6 to TRBJ2-1; D is possibly TRBD2 (6 bases). CDR1 is SGHDT, CDR2 YYEEEE, per germline. This CDR3 has 15 amino acids. V dropped 0 bases and J dropped 5 bases, with 12 bases sitting between them. This CDR3 is CASSLGGTGHNEQFF. The CDR3 nucleotides read TGTGCCAGCAGCTTGGGAGGGACTGGCCACAATGAGCAGTTCTTC.

This sequence joins TRBV6-1 and TRBJ1-4; 7 bases fit TRBD1. Germline CDR1 and CDR2: MNHNS and SASEGT. CDR3 length: 16 amino acids. Trimming cost V 1 base and J 2 bases; bases outside gene matches: 4. DNA for the CDR3: TGTGCCAGCAGTGAAGACAGGGGTGGGACTAATGAAAAACTGTTTTTT. Protein product: CASSEDRGGTNEKLFF.

The rearrangement uses TRBV27 and TRBJ2-1, with D perhaps TRBD1 (5 bases). The CDR3 is made up of 10 amino acids. The V gene's germline CDR1 is MNHEY and CDR2 SMNVEV (reference sequence). V lost 6 bases to trimming and J lost 12 bases, with 9 bases between them. The CDR3: CASRQGRQFF. In nucleotides, the CDR3 is TGTGCCAGCAGGCAGGGTAGGCAGTTCTTC.

The chain uses TRBV2 and TRBJ1-5; D is possibly TRBD1 (5 bases). Trimming stripped 2 bases from V and 7 bases from J, with 12 bases between. The CDR3 spans 14 residues. Germline values: CDR1 SNHLY, CDR2 FYNNEI. The CDR3 DNA reads as TGTGCCAGCAGTGAAATGGGGGTAGGACAGCCCCAGCATTTT. Translation: CASSEMGVGQPQHF.

The chain couples TRBV7-6 to TRBJ2-7, with D maybe TRBD2 (5 bases). The V end was cut by 0 bases, the J end by 0 bases, with 12 bases between. CDR1 is SGHVS, CDR2 FNYEAQ, per germline. The CDR3 has 16 amino acids. Here the CDR3 DNA reads TGTGCCAGCAGCTTAGCAGGCGGCGGGTCCTCCTACGAGCAGTACTTC. Translated: CASSLAGGGSSYEQYF.

The J gene is TRBJ2-3, the V gene TRBV11-2; the D gene is possibly TRBD2 (6 bases). This CDR3 is 13 amino acids long. The germline V gene has CDR1 SGHAT and CDR2 FQNNGV. Trimming took 5 bases from V and 4 from J, leaving 10 bases between them. The DNA of the CDR3 is TGTGCCAGCAGCCTCTGGGAGGCAGATACGCAGTATTTT. Residues: CASSLWEADTQYF.

The CDR3 DNA reads TGTGCCTGGAGCGTCAGGTACACTGAAGCTTTCTTT. It translates to CAWSVRYTEAFF. This sequence joins TRBV30 and TRBJ1-1; D is unresolved. Trimming left V 3 bases short and J 3 bases short, with 8 bases between. This CDR3 contains 12 residues. CDR1 and CDR2 (germline): GTSNPN, SVGIG (reference sequence). The variable domain in full, with the rest retrieved from reference TRBV30 and TRBJ1-1, is SQTIHQWPATLVQPVGSPLSLECTVEGTSNPNLYWYRQAAGRGLQLLFYSVGIGQISSEVPQNLSASRPQDRQFILSSKKLLLSDSGFYLCAWSVRYTEAFFGQGTRLTVV.

The CDR3 here is CASSPQGAPHGYTF. CDR3 nucleotides: TGTGCCAGCAGTCCTCAGGGGGCCCCACATGGCTACACCTTC. This chain joins TRBV6-5 and TRBJ1-2, with 8 positions matching TRBD1. The CDR3 spans 14 residues. Germline V gene sequence: CDR1 MNHEY, CDR2 SVGAGI. V was clipped by 5 bases and J by 6 bases; unmatched bases: 8.

There are a few counts of this clone. V is TRBV7-9 and J is TRBJ2-2; TRBD1 agrees at 9 bases. V gave up 4 bases and J gave up 4 bases; unmatched junction bases: 4. This CDR3 region has 15 residues. Germline V gene sequence: CDR1 SEHNR, CDR2 FQNEAQ (reference sequence). The CDR3 is CASSSRTGATGELFF. The CDR3 DNA follows: TGTGCCAGCAGCTCTCGGACAGGGGCCACCGGGGAGCTGTTTTTT.

CDR3 DNA sequence: TGTGCCACTACGAACAGGGGAGCGGGGTACAATTTAGATGAGCAGTTCTTC. It specifies CATTNRGAGYNLDEQFF. The chain uses TRBV10-3 and TRBJ2-1; D may be TRBD1 or TRBD2 (7 bases each). CDR3 length equals 17 residues. V was cut by 10 bases and J by 8 bases, with 30 bases left in between. CDR1 and CDR2 from the germline V gene are ENHRY and SYGVKD.

The V call is TRBV2, the J call TRBJ2-1, with D possibly being TRBD1 (5 bases). This CDR3 contains 14 residues. The germline V gene encodes CDR1 SNHLY and CDR2 FYNNEI. V shed 8 bases and J shed 2 bases, with 13 bases lying between them. CDR3 coding DNA: TGTGCCAGCCACGGCCAGGGCGCCTACAATGAGCAGTTCTTC. Its protein product is CASHGQGAYNEQFF.

The chain joins TRBV9 to TRBJ2-1; D is perhaps TRBD2 (5 bases). Looked up from germline, CDR1 is SGDLS and CDR2 is YYNGEE. This CDR3 region has 18 residues. V gave up 0 bases and J gave up 0 bases, with 16 bases separating them. CDR3 amino acids: CASSVVPLSADSYNEQFF. The CDR3 DNA follows: TGTGCCAGCAGCGTAGTTCCCCTTAGCGCCGACTCCTACAATGAGCAGTTCTTC.

The chain recombines TRBV19 with TRBJ2-3; D might be TRBD1 (5 bases). CDR1 is LNHDA and CDR2 is SQIVND in the germline V gene (reference sequence). The CDR3 is made up of 12 amino acids. The ends were cut back, 3 bases at V and 5 bases at J, with 6 bases in the middle. CDR3 sequence reads: CASSITGDTQYF. In DNA form, the CDR3 reads TGTGCCAGTAGTATCACAGGAGATACGCAGTATTTT.

The chain uses TRBV9 and TRBJ2-6; D call uncertain. The germline gives CDR1 SGDLS, CDR2 YYNGEE. V dropped 3 bases and J dropped 0 bases, with 10 bases sitting between them. There are 16 residues in the CDR3. This chain's CDR3 is CASSANFDSGANVLTF. CDR3 nucleotides: TGTGCCAGCAGCGCGAACTTTGACTCTGGGGCCAACGTCCTGACTTTC.

The chain has TRBV11-2 and TRBJ2-1, with no clear D. The CDR3 is made up of 11 amino acids. Germline V lookup: CDR1 SGHAT, CDR2 FQNNGV. V gave up 0 bases and J gave up 7 bases, with 1 base separating them. CDR3 bases: TGTGCCAGCAGCTTAGAGAATGAGCAGTTCTTC. Protein: CASSLENEQFF.

The V gene is TRBV6-1, the J gene TRBJ1-2, with D uncertain. The V gene lost 11 bases and the J gene lost 8 bases, with 6 bases spanning the gap. From germline, CDR1 is MNHNS and CDR2 SASEGT. There are 8 residues in the CDR3. CDR3 sequence (DNA): TGTGCCCGGTCGGGCTACACCTTC. It is translated as CARSGYTF.

The chain recombines TRBV4-2 with TRBJ2-1; 15 positions agree with TRBD2. The trim removed 2 bases at V and 9 bases at J, leaving 5 bases unmatched. Germline values: CDR1 LGHNA, CDR2 YNFKEQ. The CDR3 loop spans 16 amino acids. DNA for the CDR3: TGTGCCAGCAGCCAATCTCCGGGACTAGCGGGAGGTGAGCAGTTCTTC. This translates into CASSQSPGLAGGEQFF.

The chain carries TRBV5-6 and TRBJ2-7, with TRBD2 matching 10 bases. This CDR3 comprises 16 residues. Looked up from germline, CDR1 is SGHDT and CDR2 is YYEEEE. Trimming removed 3 bases from V and 3 bases from J; junction bases left unmatched: 9. The CDR3 is CASSSLGLAADYEQYF. In DNA, the CDR3 is TGTGCCAGCAGCTCTCTCGGACTAGCGGCGGACTACGAGCAGTACTTC.

By sample share, this clone is medium-sized (0.01 to 0.1%). The rearrangement joins TRBV2 to TRBJ2-5, with D perhaps matching TRBD1 or TRBD2 (7 bases each). The CDR3 has 14 residues. The V gene's germline CDR1 is SNHLY and CDR2 FYNNEI. The ends were cut back, 6 bases at V and 1 base at J, with 12 bases in the middle. In nucleotides, the CDR3 is TGTGCCAGCAGAGCGGGACAGCTCCAAGAGACCCAGTACTTC. This codes for CASRAGQLQETQYF.

The chain combines TRBV6-5 with TRBJ1-2; D ambiguous. Germline lookup yields CDR1 MNHEY and CDR2 SVGAGI. V lost 5 bases and J lost 4, with 11 bases in between. CDR3 length equals 13 residues. Here the CDR3 DNA reads TGTGCCAGCAGTGATAAACTGGGCTATGGCTACACCTTC. This encodes CASSDKLGYGYTF.

CDR3 in DNA: TGTGCCAGCAGTTTTCGGGGGCCACATTACAATGAGCAGTTCTTC. Encoded protein: CASSFRGPHYNEQFF. The rearrangement uses TRBV27 and TRBJ2-1; perhaps D is TRBD1 or TRBD2 (6 bases each). CDR1 MNHEY and CDR2 SMNVEV come from the germline V gene (reference sequence). Trimming took 3 bases from V and 4 from J, leaving 13 bases between them. This CDR3 has 15 amino acids.

Judged by abundance, this clone is medium-sized. The V and J genes are TRBV30 and TRBJ2-3; the D gene is possibly TRBD2 (5 bases). V lost 1 base to trimming and J lost 4 bases, with 12 bases between them. CDR1 is GTSNPN and CDR2 is SVGIG in the germline V gene (reference sequence). The CDR3 is made up of 14 amino acids. CDR3 amino acids: CAWSGQLEADTQYF. DNA for the CDR3: TGTGCCTGGAGTGGTCAACTAGAGGCAGATACGCAGTATTTT.